Listed below are T cell receptor beta chains from one sample, sequenced in a study of T cells in Graves' hyperthyroidism and ophthalmopathy. TCRdb passed the multiplex PCR reads through MiXCR, listing each CDR3 protein once. The sample comprises under 400,000 distinct CDR3 sequences, roughly 15% of which are singletons, and about 21% rests with the top ten. Sequencing was carried out using blood. The origin of the receptors is a woman aged 55-70 years with Graves' ophthalmopathy. The conserved cysteine and the conserved F or W are not part of the CDR3 here.

V gene | CDR3 length | CDR3 protein
TRBV5-1 | 14 | ASSLSPGEYTDTQY
TRBV11-1 | 13 | ASSLGTSGANVLT
TRBV10-3 | 11 | AIAYSSYNEQF
TRBV6-2/TRBV6-3 | 12 | ASSPTGREQPQH
TRBV20-1 | 11 | SAKSQGKEKLF
TRBV20-1 | 15 | SARGGLGTASTDTQY
TRBV7-8 | 15 | ASSLAGRGSGANVLT
TRBV5-1 | 14 | ASSSVGSGGDYEQY
TRBV30 | 11 | AWSRQQNTEAF
TRBV28 | 11 | ASRSAGANVLT
TRBV19 | 11 | ASSIGHQETQY
TRBV5-6 | 12 | ASSLAQDHEKLF
TRBV6-1 | 12 | AAGRAGEKYEQY
TRBV20-1 | 11 | SVLRDPNSPLH
TRBV5-1 | 14 | ASSEGPLSSYNEQF
TRBV28 | 9 | ASSERGWEF
TRBV7-8 | 11 | ASSLRRGRPQH
TRBV20-1 | 13 | SARDSRSRFEKLF
TRBV7-9 | 12 | ASSLGQADYGYT
TRBV13 | 15 | ASSLMLGITNTGELF
TRBV28 | 12 | ASSFPRNHNEQF
TRBV2 | 13 | ASRTGTSVYNEQF
TRBV28 | 13 | ASRASGRLTDTQY
TRBV6-1 | 11 | ASSYTLIGEQY
TRBV6-1 | 13 | ASSEFGGRVETQY
TRBV7-2 | 10 | ASSITRSEQF
TRBV10-3 | 12 | AISGGGEVDGYT
TRBV9 | 14 | ASSVESPSGYNEQF